This T cell receptor (beta chain) was recorded in a study of CD8+CD57+ T cells in acquired aplastic anemia. At the level of the study: Each DNA sample taken from sorted CD4+ and CD8+ cells came to about 3.2 ug on average. Study conclusions and caveats: Patients did not significantly differ from controls in CD8+ Simpson's diversity.

Concerning this clonotype: Its antigen remains unknown. Just one base apart from a much larger clone, this may be a read error.

Genomic DNA, the template, was used for profiling of the TCR beta VDJ and CDR3. TCRdb called the reads again in MiXCR, with one record for every CDR3 protein. The data show some 140,000 distinct CDR3 sequences, just over 50% seen once. All sequencing subjects had displayed CD8+CD57+ cell expansion on flow cytometry. There was no therapy given to any patient before the blood sampling took place. The germline CDR1 and CDR2 sequences are MGHDK and SYGVNS. The V gene lost 7 bases and the J gene lost 7 bases, with 23 bases spanning the gap. This CDR3 has 17 residues. The chain has TRBV25-1 and TRBJ1-6, with D maybe TRBD1 (5 bases). The origin of this receptor is a human donor with aplastic anemia. The specimen was sorted CD4+, CD8+, or CD8+CD57+ T cells (not recorded which) from PBMCs. CDR3: CASKGNGLGTRNSPLHF. DNA for the CDR3: TGTGCCAGCAAGGGCAATGGGCTTGGGACTAGGAATTCACCCCTCCACTTT.